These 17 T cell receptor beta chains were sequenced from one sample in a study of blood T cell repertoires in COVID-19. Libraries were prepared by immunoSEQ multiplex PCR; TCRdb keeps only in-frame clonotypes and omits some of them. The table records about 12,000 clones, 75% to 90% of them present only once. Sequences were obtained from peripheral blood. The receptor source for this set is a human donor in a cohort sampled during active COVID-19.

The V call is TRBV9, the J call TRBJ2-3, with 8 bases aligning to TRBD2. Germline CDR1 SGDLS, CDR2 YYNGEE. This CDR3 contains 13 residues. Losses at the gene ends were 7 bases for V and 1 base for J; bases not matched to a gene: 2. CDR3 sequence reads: CASASGRTDTQYF. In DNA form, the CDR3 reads TGTGCCAGCGCTAGCGGGCGCACAGATACGCAGTATTTT. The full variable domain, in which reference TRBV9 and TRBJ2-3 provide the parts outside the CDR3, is DSGVTQTPKHLITATGQRVTLRCSPRSGDLSVYWYQQSLDQGLQFLIQYYNGEERAKGNILERFSAQQFPDLHSELNLSSLELGDSALYFCASASGRTDTQYFGPGTRLTVL.

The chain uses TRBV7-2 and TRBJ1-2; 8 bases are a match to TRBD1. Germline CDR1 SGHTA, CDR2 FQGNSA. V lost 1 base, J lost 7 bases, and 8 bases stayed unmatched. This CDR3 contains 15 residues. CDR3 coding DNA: TGTGCCAGCAGCTTAGTTGGCCAGGGGGCTGGTGGCTACACCTTC. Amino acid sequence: CASSLVGQGAGGYTF. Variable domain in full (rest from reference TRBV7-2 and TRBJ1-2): GAGVSQSPSNKVTEKGKDVELRCDPISGHTALYWYRQSLGQGLEFLIYFQGNSAPDKSGLPSDRFSAERTGGSVSTLTIQRTQQEDSAVYLCASSLVGQGAGGYTFGSGTRLTVV.

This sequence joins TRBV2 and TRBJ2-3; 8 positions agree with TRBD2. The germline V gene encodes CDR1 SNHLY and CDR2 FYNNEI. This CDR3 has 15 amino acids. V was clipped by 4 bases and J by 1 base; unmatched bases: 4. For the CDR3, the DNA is TGTGCCAGCAGTGGGGTGCGGGGGGGCACAGATACGCAGTATTTT. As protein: CASSGVRGGTDTQYF.

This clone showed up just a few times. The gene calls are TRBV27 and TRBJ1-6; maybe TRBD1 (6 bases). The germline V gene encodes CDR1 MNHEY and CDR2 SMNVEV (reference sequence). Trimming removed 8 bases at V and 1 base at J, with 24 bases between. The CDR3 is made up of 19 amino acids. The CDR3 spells CASQNPPGERGSYNSPLHF. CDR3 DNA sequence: TGTGCCAGCCAAAACCCTCCTGGAGAGAGGGGGTCCTATAATTCACCCCTCCACTTT.

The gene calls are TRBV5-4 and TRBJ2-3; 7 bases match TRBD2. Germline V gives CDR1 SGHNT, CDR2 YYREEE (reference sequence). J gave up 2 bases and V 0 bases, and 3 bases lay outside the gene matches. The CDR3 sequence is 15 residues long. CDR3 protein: CASSLAGTTTDTQYF. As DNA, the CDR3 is TGTGCCAGCAGCTTGGCCGGGACTACCACAGATACGCAGTATTTT. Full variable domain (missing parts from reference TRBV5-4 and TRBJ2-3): ETGVTQSPTHLIKTRGQQVTLRCSSQSGHNTVSWYQQALGQGPQFIFQYYREEENGRGNFPPRFSGLQFPNYSSELNVNALELDDSALYLCASSLAGTTTDTQYFGPGTRLTVL.

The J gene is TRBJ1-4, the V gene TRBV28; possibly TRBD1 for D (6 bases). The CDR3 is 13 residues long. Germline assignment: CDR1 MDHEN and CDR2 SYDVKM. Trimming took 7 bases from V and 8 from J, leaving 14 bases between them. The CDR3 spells CASKRGGDEKLFF. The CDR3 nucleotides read TGTGCCAGCAAAAGGGGGGGTGACGAAAAACTGTTTTTT. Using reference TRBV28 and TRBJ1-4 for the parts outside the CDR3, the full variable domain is DVKVTQSSRYLVKRTGEKVFLECVQDMDHENMFWYRQDPGLGLRLIYFSYDVKMKEKGDIPEGYSVSREKKERFSLILESASTNQTSMYLCASKRGGDEKLFFGSGTQLSVL.

DNA for the CDR3: TGTGCCAGCGGAAGGCAGGACTCCAATCAGCCCCAGCATTTT. Protein product: CASGRQDSNQPQHF. The chain couples TRBV6-5 to TRBJ1-5; no firm D call. V lost 8 bases to trimming and J lost 3 bases, with 14 bases between them. This CDR3 contains 14 residues. The V gene's germline CDR1 is MNHEY and CDR2 SVGAGI.

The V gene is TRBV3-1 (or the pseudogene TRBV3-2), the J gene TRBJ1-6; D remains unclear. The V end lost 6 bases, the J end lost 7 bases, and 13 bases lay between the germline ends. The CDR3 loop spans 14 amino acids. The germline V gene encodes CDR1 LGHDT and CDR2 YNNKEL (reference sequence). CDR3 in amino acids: CASRSVLENSPLHF. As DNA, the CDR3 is TGTGCCAGCAGGTCCGTCCTGGAGAATTCACCCCTCCACTTT.

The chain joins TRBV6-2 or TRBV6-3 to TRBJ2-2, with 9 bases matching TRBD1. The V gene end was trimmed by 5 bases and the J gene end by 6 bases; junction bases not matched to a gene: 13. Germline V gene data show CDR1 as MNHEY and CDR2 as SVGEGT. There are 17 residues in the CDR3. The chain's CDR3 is CASSETTRRTGAGELFF. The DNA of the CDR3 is TGTGCCAGCAGTGAGACGACACGCCGGACAGGGGCCGGGGAGCTGTTTTTT.

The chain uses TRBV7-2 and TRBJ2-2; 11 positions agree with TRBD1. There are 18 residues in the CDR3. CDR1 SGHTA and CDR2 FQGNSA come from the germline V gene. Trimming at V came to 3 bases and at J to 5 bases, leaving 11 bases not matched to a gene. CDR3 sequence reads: CASSFLSVGTGGTGELFF. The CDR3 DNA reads TGTGCCAGCAGCTTCTTGAGTGTAGGGACAGGGGGAACCGGGGAGCTGTTTTTT.

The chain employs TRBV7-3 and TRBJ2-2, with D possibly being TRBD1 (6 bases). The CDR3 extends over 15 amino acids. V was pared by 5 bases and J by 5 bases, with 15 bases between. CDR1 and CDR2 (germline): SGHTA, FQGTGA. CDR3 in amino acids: CASSADRQRTGELFF. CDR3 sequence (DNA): TGTGCCAGCAGCGCAGACAGGCAGCGAACCGGGGAGCTGTTTTTT.

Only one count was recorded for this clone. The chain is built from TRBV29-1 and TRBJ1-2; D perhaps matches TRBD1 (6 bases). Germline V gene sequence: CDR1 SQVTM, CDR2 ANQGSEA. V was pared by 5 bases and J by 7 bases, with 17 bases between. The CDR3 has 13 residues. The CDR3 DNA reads TGCAGCGTTCTCAGGGGTTTTTTTGGTGGCTACACCTTC. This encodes CSVLRGFFGGYTF. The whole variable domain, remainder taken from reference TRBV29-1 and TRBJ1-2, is SAVISQKPSRDICQRGTSLTIQCQVDSQVTMMFWYRQQPGQSLTLIATANQGSEATYESGFVIDKFPISRPNLTFSTLTVSNMSPEDSSIYLCSVLRGFFGGYTFGSGTRLTVV.

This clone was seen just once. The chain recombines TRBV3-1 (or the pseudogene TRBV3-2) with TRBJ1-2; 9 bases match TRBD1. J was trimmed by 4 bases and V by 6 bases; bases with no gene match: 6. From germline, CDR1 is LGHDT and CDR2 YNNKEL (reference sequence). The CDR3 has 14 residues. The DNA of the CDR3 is TGTGCCAGCAGTTTACAGGGGGCGGGCTATGGCTACACCTTC. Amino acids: CASSLQGAGYGYTF.

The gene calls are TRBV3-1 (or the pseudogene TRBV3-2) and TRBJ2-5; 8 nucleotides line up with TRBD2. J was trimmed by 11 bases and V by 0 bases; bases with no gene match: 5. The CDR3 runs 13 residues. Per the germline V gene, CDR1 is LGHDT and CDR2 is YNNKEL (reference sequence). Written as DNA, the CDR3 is TGTGCCAGCAGCCAAGATAAGGGACTAGATCAGTACTTC. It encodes CASSQDKGLDQYF.

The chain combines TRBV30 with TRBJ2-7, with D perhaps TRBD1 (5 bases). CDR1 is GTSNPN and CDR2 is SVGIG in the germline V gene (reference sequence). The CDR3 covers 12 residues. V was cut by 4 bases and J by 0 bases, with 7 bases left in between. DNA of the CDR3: TGTGCCTGGACCAGGGACTCCTACGAGCAGTACTTC. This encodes CAWTRDSYEQYF.

The CDR3 nucleotides are TGTGCCAGTAGTATTGTTCAGGGGACGGATTCACCCCTCCACTTT. Protein: CASSIVQGTDSPLHF. The chain has TRBV19 and TRBJ1-6; D possibly corresponds to TRBD1 (6 bases). CDR3 size: 15 residues. CDR1 LNHDA and CDR2 SQIVND come from the germline V gene (reference sequence). Trimming took off 3 bases at V and 8 bases at J, with 14 bases between the two ends.

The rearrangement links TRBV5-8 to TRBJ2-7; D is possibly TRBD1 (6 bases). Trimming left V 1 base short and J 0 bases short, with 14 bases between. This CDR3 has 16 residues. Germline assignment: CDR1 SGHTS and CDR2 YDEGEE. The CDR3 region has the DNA TGTGCCAGCAGCTTGTCGGCCAGAGGGGGCTCCTACGAGCAGTACTTC. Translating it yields CASSLSARGGSYEQYF.